The subject of this entry is one T cell receptor (beta chain). The data originate from a study of blood T cell repertoires in COVID-19. The CDR3 covers 13 residues. Germline-derived CDR1 and CDR2 are MNHEY and SVGAGI. V lost 6 bases and J lost 6, with 14 bases in between. Original handling: Reference gene primers were amplified, and this amplification served to estimate nucleated cell counts. Measured with immunoSEQ multiplex PCR; TCRdb has only the in-frame clones, and not every one. That table is the source of V, J and clone size, and D and trimming were worked out from the DNA. This table has some 74,000 clones, over 80% appearing once.

The material sequenced was peripheral blood. This sequence originates from a woman over 75 with acute or convalescent COVID-19. V gene TRBV6-5 combines with J gene TRBJ1-2; D not resolved. The CDR3 nucleotides are TGTGCCAGCAGGGTTTGGGGAGGAGATGGCTACACCTTC. Amino acid sequence: CASRVWGGDGYTF.